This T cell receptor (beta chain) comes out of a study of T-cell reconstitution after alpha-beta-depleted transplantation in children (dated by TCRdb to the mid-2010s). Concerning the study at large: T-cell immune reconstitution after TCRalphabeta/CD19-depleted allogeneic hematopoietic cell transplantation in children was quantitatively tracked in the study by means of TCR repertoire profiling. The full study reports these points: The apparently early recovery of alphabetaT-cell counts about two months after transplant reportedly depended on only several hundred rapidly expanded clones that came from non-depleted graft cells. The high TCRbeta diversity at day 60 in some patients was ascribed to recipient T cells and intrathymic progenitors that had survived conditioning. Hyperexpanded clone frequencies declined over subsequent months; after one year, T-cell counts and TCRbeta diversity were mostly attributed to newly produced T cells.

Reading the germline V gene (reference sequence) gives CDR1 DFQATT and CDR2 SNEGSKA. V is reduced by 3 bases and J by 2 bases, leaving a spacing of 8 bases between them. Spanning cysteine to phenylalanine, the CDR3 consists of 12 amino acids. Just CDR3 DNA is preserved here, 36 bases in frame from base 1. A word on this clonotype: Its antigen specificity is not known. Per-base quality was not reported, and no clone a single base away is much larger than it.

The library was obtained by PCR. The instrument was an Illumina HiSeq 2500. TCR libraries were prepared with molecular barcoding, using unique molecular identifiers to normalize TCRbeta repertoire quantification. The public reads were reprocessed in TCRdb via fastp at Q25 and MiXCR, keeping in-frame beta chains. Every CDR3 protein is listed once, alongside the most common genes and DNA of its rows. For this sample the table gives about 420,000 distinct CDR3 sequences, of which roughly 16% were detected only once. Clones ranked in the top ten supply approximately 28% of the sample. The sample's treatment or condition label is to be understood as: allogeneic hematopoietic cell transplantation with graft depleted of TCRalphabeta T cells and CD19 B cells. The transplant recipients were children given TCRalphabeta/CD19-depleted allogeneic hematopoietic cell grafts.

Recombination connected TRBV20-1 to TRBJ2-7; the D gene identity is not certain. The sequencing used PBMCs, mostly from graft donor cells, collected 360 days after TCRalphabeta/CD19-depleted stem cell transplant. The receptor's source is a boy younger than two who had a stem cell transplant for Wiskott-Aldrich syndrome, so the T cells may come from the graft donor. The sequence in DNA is TGCAGTGCTAGCCCCCTCACCTACGAGCAGTACTTC. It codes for CSASPLTYEQYF.